The 15 T cell receptor beta chains reported below all come from one sample, sequenced in a study of T-cell reconstitution after alpha-beta-depleted transplantation in children. Preparation of the TCRbeta library used unique molecular identifiers. MiXCR, run by TCRdb on the PCR reads, gives a single entry per CDR3 protein. The sample records roughly 52,000 distinct CDR3 sequences, more than 5% being singletons. Sequenced material: PBMCs, mostly from graft donor cells, taken 60 days after TCRalphabeta/CD19-depleted stem cell transplant. The receptor source for this set is a female patient aged 2-9 years who had a stem cell transplant for aplastic anemia, so the T cells may come from the graft donor.

This clonotype showed up many times. The chain combines TRBV29-1 with TRBJ2-3, with TRBD2 matching over 7 bases. The CDR3 sequence is 13 residues long. Germline V CDR1 and CDR2: SQVTM, ANQGSEA. V lost 4 bases to trimming and J lost 4 bases; unmatched junction nucleotides: 5. The CDR3 DNA reads TGCAGCGTTGCGCGGGGGATGGCAGATACGCAGTATTTT. Its protein product is CSVARGMADTQYF.

This chain uses TRBV7-2 with TRBJ2-6, with D possibly matching TRBD2 (5 bases). Germline V CDR1 and CDR2: SGHTA, FQGNSA. V lost 1 base and J 1 base, leaving 11 bases between the germline ends. This CDR3 is built from 17 residues. In DNA, the CDR3 is TGTGCCAGCAGCTTAGGAGGGCGGATATCTGGGGCCAACGTCCTGACTTTC. Translation gives CASSLGGRISGANVLTF.

This clonotype was observed many times. The chain uses TRBV9 and TRBJ2-2; TRBD2 agrees at 16 bases. J lost 4 bases, V lost 0 bases, and 6 bases had no gene match. This CDR3 has 19 amino acids. Per germline, CDR1 SGDLS and CDR2 YYNGEE. CDR3 in amino acids: CASSVGPGTSGRATGELFF. The CDR3, as DNA: TGTGCCAGCAGCGTAGGCCCCGGGACTAGCGGGAGGGCCACCGGGGAGCTGTTTTTT.

This clonotype was counted at least ten times. This chain connects TRBV7-3 to TRBJ2-2; tentative D call: TRBD1 (5 bases). Germline V gives CDR1 SGHTA, CDR2 FQGTGA. V was cut by 5 bases and J by 0 bases, with 16 bases left in between. The CDR3 consists of 17 residues. CDR3 nucleotides: TGTGCCAGCAGCGTCAGACCGGTGACAGCGAACACCGGGGAGCTGTTTTTT. This gives the protein CASSVRPVTANTGELFF.

The sample holds many counts of this clonotype. The rearrangement joins TRBV20-1 to TRBJ2-1, with no clear D. The CDR3 contains 14 residues. Trimming cost V 3 bases and J 0 bases, with 9 bases left between them. Germline-derived CDR1 and CDR2 are DFQATT and SNEGSKA (reference sequence). CDR3 DNA sequence: TGCAGTGCTAGGGCAGATTACTCCTACAATGAGCAGTTCTTC. Its translation: CSARADYSYNEQFF.

This clonotype was detected many times. V usage is TRBV7-9 and J usage is TRBJ2-3; TRBD1 agrees at 10 bases. This CDR3 is built from 16 residues. In germline, CDR1 is SEHNR, CDR2 FQNEAQ (reference sequence). Unmatched junction bases numbered 3, after V lost 2 bases and J lost 1 base. CDR3 nucleotide sequence: TGTGCCAGCAGCTTATCCGGGACAGGGGGCACAGATACGCAGTATTTT. Amino acid sequence: CASSLSGTGGTDTQYF.

This clonotype was counted ten times or more. The chain has TRBV25-1 and TRBJ2-1, with unresolved D. The V gene's germline CDR1 is MGHDK and CDR2 SYGVNS. Trimming removed 6 bases at V and 5 bases at J, with 5 bases between. The CDR3 consists of 11 residues. This CDR3 is CASSFNNEQFF. CDR3 DNA: TGTGCCAGCAGCTTCAACAATGAGCAGTTCTTC.

This clonotype showed up many times. The V call is TRBV9, the J call TRBJ2-1, with D possibly matching TRBD2 (6 bases). CDR3 size: 17 residues. CDR1 is SGDLS and CDR2 is YYNGEE in the germline V gene. V lost 3 bases to trimming and J lost 4 bases, with 20 bases between them. The CDR3 DNA reads as TGTGCCAGCAGCGGAGGAGCGCGGGATAGAGGATACAATGAGCAGTTCTTC. It translates to CASSGGARDRGYNEQFF.

This clonotype was recorded many times. The V and J genes are TRBV6-5 and TRBJ2-4; TRBD1 is a possible D gene (5 bases). This CDR3 contains 14 residues. Germline-derived CDR1 and CDR2 are MNHEY and SVGAGI. The V end was cut by 8 bases, the J end by 1 base, with 12 bases between. CDR3 DNA sequence: TGTGCCAGCTTAACCAAGGGGGCCAAAAACATTCAGTACTTC. Translated: CASLTKGAKNIQYF.

This clonotype was detected ten times or more. The chain joins TRBV5-1 to TRBJ2-7; TRBD2 might be the D (6 bases). Germline-derived CDR1 and CDR2 are SGHRS and YFSETQ. The CDR3 runs 16 residues. The V gene lost 4 bases and the J gene lost 0 bases, with 17 bases spanning the gap. The CDR3 reads CASSGVPRGSSYEQYF. CDR3 nucleotide sequence: TGCGCCAGCAGCGGCGTTCCGCGGGGTTCCTCCTACGAGCAGTACTTC. Full variable domain (remainder filled in from reference TRBV5-1 and TRBJ2-7): KAGVTQTPRYLIKTRGQQVTLSCSPISGHRSVSWYQQTPGQGLQFLFEYFSETQRNKGNFPGRFSGRQFSNSRSEMNVSTLELGDSALYLCASSGVPRGSSYEQYFGPGTRLTVT.

This clonotype was observed a few times. CDR3 DNA: TGTGCCAGTAAGGGAGCGGGAGTAGCGTACAATGAGCAGTTCTTC. Amino acids: CASKGAGVAYNEQFF. The chain uses TRBV18 and TRBJ2-1, with 8 bases matching TRBD2. CDR1 is KGHSH, CDR2 LQKENI, per germline. The CDR3 has 15 amino acids. V trimming: 9 bases; J trimming: 4 bases; junction bases outside the gene matches: 11.

This clonotype occurred many times. The chain carries TRBV7-6 and TRBJ2-5, with D possibly TRBD1 on 5 matching bases. This CDR3 comprises 13 residues. The V end lost 3 bases, the J end lost 4 bases, and 9 bases lay between the germline ends. Germline V gene sequence: CDR1 SGHVS, CDR2 FNYEAQ. The CDR3 loop reads CASSFRGGETQYF. CDR3 nucleotides: TGTGCCAGCAGCTTTAGGGGCGGAGAGACCCAGTACTTC.

This clonotype was detected ten times or more. J is TRBJ2-7 and V is TRBV6-5, with no clear D. Per germline, CDR1 MNHEY and CDR2 SVGAGI. V lost 2 bases to trimming and J lost 0 bases, with 8 bases between them. This CDR3 has 14 amino acids. The CDR3 loop reads CASSYAPSSYEQYF. CDR3 bases: TGTGCCAGCAGTTACGCGCCGAGCTCCTACGAGCAGTACTTC.

Only a few counts were recorded for this clonotype. V usage is TRBV6-1 and J usage is TRBJ1-2; 9 bases are shared with TRBD1. Germline assignment: CDR1 MNHNS and CDR2 SASEGT. The CDR3 has 14 amino acids. Trimming cost V 5 bases and J 4 bases; bases outside gene matches: 5. The CDR3 loop is CASSKGQGPYGYTF. The CDR3, as DNA: TGTGCCAGCAGTAAGGGACAGGGCCCCTATGGCTACACCTTC.

This clonotype showed up many times. The chain employs TRBV20-1 and TRBJ1-1, with a possible D match to TRBD1 (5 bases). This CDR3 is 14 amino acids long. Germline lookup yields CDR1 DFQATT and CDR2 SNEGSKA (reference sequence). With 6 bases removed from V and 0 bases from J, the gap between germline ends came to 14 bases. The CDR3 loop is CSARLAGMNTEAFF. The CDR3 region has the DNA TGCAGTGCGAGACTGGCAGGGATGAACACTGAAGCTTTCTTT.